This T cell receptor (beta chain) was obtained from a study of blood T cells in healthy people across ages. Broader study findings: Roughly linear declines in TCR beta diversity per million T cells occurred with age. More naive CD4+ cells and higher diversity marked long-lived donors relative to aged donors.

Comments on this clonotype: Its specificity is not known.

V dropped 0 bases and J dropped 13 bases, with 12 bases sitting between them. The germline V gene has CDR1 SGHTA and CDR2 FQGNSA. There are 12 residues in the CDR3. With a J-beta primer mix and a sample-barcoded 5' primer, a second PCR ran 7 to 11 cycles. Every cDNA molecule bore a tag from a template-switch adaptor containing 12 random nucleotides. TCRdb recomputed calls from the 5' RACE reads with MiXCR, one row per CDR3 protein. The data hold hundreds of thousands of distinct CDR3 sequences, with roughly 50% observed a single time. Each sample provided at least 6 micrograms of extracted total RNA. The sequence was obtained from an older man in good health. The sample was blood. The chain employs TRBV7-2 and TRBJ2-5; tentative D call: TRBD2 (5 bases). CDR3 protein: CASSLAQGLRYF. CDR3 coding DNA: TGTGCCAGCAGCTTAGCGCAAGGACTCCGGTACTTC.